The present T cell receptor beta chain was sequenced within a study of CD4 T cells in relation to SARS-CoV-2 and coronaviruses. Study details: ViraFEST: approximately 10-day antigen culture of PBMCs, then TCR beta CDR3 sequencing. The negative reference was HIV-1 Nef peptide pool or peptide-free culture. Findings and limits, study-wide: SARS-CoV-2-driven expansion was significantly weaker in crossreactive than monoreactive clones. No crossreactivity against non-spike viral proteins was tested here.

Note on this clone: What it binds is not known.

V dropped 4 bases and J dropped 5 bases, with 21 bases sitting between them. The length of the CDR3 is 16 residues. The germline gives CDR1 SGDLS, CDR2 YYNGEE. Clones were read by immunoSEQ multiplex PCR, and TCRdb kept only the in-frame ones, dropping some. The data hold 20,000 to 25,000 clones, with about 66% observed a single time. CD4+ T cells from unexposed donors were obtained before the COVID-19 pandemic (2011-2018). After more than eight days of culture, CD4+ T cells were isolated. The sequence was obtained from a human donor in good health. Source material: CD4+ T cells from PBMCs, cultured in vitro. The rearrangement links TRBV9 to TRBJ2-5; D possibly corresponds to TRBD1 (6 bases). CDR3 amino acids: CASSPPRARGGETQYF. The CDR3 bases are TGTGCCAGCAGCCCACCCCGGGCCAGGGGTGGGGAGACCCAGTACTTC.